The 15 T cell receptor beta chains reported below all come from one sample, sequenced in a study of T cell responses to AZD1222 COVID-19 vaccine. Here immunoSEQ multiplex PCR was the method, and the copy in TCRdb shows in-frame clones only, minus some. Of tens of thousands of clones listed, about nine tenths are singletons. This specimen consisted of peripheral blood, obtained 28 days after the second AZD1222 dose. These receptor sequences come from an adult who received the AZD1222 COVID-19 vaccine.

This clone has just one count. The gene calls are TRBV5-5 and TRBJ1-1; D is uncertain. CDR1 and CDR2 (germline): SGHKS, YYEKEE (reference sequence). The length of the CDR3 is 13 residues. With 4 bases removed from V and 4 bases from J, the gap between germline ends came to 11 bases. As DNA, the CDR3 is TGTGCCAGCAGCCCGACGGTGGGCACTGAAGCTTTCTTT. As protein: CASSPTVGTEAFF.

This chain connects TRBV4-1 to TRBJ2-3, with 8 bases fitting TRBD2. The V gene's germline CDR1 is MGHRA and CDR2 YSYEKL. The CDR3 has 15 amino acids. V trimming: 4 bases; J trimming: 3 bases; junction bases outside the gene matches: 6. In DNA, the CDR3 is TGCGCCAGCAGCCTCGGACTAGCCCGGACAGATACGCAGTATTTT. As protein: CASSLGLARTDTQYF.

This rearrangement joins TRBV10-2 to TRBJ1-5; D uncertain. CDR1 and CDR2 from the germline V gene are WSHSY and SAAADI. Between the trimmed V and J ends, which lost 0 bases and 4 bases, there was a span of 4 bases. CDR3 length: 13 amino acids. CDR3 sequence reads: CASSESRNQPQHF. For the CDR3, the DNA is TGCGCCAGCAGTGAGTCCCGAAATCAGCCCCAGCATTTT.

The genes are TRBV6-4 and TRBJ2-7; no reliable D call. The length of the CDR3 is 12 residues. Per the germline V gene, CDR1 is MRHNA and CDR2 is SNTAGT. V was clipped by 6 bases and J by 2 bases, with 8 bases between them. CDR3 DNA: TGTGCCAGCAGGTCCGAAGCCTACGAGCAGTACTTC. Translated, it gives CASRSEAYEQYF.

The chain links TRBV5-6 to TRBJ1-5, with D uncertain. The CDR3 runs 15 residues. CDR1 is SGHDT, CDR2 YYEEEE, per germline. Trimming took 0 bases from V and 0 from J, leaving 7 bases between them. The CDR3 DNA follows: TGTGCCAGCAGCTTGGGGCAGTTTAGCAATCAGCCCCAGCATTTT. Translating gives CASSLGQFSNQPQHF.

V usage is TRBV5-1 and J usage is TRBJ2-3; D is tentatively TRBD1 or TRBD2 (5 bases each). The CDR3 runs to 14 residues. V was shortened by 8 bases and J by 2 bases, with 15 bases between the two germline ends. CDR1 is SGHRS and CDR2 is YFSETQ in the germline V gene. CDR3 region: CASTLWDPTDTQYF. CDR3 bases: TGCGCCAGTACCCTATGGGACCCCACAGATACGCAGTATTTT.

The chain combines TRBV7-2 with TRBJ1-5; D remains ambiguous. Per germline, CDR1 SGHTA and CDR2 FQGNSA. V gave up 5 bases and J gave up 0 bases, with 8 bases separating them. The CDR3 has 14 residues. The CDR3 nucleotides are TGTGCCAGCAGCCTACAGATTAGCAATCAGCCCCAGCATTTT. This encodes CASSLQISNQPQHF. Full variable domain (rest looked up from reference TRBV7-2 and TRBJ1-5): GAGVSQSPSNKVTEKGKDVELRCDPISGHTALYWYRQSLGQGLEFLIYFQGNSAPDKSGLPSDRFSAERTGGSVSTLTIQRTQQEDSAVYLCASSLQISNQPQHFGDGTRLSIL.

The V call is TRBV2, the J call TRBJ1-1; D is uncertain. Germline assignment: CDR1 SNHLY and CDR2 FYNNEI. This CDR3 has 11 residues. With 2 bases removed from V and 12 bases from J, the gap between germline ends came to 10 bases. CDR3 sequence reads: CASSERALTFF. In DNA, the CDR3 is TGTGCCAGCAGTGAAAGGGCTTTGACTTTCTTT.

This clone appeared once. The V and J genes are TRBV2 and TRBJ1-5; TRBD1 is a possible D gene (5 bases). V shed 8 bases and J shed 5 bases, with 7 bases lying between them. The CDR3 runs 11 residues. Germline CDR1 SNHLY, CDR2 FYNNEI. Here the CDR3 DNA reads TGTGCCAGCGGGGGTTATCAGCCCCAGCATTTT. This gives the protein CASGGYQPQHF.

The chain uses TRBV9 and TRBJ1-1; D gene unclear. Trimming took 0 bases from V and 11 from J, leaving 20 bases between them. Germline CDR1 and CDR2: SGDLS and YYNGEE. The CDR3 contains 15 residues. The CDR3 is CASSVVPQTSQKAFF. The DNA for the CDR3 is TGTGCCAGCAGCGTAGTTCCCCAGACATCCCAAAAGGCTTTCTTT.

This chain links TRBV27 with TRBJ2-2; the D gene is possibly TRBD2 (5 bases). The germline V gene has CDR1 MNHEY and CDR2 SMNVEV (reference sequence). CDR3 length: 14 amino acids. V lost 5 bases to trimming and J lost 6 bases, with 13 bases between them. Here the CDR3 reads CASSPGLEAGELFF. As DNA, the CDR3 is TGTGCCAGCAGTCCGGGCCTGGAGGCCGGGGAGCTGTTTTTT.

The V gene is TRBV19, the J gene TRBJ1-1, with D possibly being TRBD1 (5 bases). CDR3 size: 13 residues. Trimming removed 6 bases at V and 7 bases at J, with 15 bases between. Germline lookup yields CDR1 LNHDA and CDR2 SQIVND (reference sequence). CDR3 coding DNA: TGTGCCAGTAGCATTCCAGGGTGGGGTGAAGCTTTCTTT. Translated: CASSIPGWGEAFF.

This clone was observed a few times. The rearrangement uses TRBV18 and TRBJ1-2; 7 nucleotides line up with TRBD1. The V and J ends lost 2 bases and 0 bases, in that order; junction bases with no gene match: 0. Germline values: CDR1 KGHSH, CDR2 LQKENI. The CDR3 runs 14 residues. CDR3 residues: CASSPDRANYGYTF. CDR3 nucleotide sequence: TGTGCCAGCTCACCAGACAGGGCTAACTATGGCTACACCTTC.

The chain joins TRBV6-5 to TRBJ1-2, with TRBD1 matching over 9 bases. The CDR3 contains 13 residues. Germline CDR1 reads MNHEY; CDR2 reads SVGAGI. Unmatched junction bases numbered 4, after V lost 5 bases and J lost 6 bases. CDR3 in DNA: TGTGCCAGCAGTAGGGACAGGGCCCATGGCTACACCTTC. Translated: CASSRDRAHGYTF.

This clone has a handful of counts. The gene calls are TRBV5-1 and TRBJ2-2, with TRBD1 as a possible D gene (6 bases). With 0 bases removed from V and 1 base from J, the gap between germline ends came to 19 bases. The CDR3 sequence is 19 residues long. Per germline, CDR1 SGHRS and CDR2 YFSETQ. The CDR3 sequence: CASSLEAATGLGNTGELFF. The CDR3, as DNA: TGCGCCAGCAGCTTGGAAGCCGCCACAGGGTTAGGGAACACCGGGGAGCTGTTTTTT.